This TCR beta chain emerged from a study of T-cell memory formation after mild COVID-19. About the research overall: Clustering of TCRs was largely donor specific. The study, taken as a whole, reports: Contracting clones from day 15 to 85 had balanced CD4/CD8; later expanders favoured CD4+. Some SARS-CoV-2-responding clones were already detected in memory before infection.

The authors produced TCR alpha and TCR beta cDNA libraries with sample barcodes and UMIs by 5'RACE using constant-segment primers. TCRdb reanalysed the 5' RACE reads using MiXCR and keeps one entry per CDR3 protein. Of roughly 240,000 distinct CDR3 sequences in the sample, 15% to 20% were seen once. This clonotype has only a few counts. The antigen remains undetermined. The sample taken for sequencing was PBMCs or a T cell subset sorted from them (not recorded which). The clonotype was recovered from a man aged 18 to 30 who had mild COVID-19 (a few samples of this study predate the infection). Cell type and time point are not known.

The CDR3 loop is CASSQGLAGGDTQYF. In DNA form, the CDR3 reads TGCGCCAGCAGCCAAGGTCTAGCGGGAGGGGATACGCAGTATTTT. The chain recombines TRBV4-3 with TRBJ2-3; TRBD2 matches 12 bases. CDR3 length: 15 amino acids. Germline V gives CDR1 LGHNA, CDR2 YSLEER. Trimming removed 1 base from V and 6 bases from J; junction bases left unmatched: 2.